This T cell receptor beta chain was recorded in a study of blood T cell repertoires in COVID-19. CDR3 length equals 16 residues. The J segment lost 4 bases and the V segment lost 5 bases, leaving 10 bases of the junction unmatched. Germline-derived CDR1 and CDR2 are MNHEY and SMNVEV (reference sequence). Here immunoSEQ multiplex PCR was the method, and the copy in TCRdb shows in-frame clones only, minus some. The profile shows more than 85,000 clones, around 90% of them singletons. The TCR was taken from a woman between 55 and 75 years old with acute or convalescent COVID-19. The rearrangement uses TRBV27 and TRBJ2-3, with TRBD2 matching over 9 bases. The sequencing input was peripheral blood. Written as DNA, the CDR3 is TGTGCCAGCAGTGTCTTTGCGGGAGGGATACCAGATACGCAGTATTTT. As protein: CASSVFAGGIPDTQYF.